This TCR beta chain was recovered during a study of cytomegalovirus exposure and HLA in healthy donors. Germline loops: CDR1 ENHRY, CDR2 SYGVKD. The CDR3 has 15 residues. V lost 3 bases and J lost 2; bases outside the gene matches: 3. The PCR made use of 60 Vbeta and 13 Jbeta primers. Sequencing used immunoSEQ multiplex PCR; TCRdb keeps in-frame clones, though not all of them. The table has some 160,000 clones, 80% seen once; the top ten hold about 6.3%. The sequence was collected from a male donor in good health and CMV-seropositive. The V call is TRBV10-3, the J call TRBJ1-5; 8 bases map to TRBD1. Sequenced input: PBMCs. Here the CDR3 reads CAISDQGAGNQPQHF. The CDR3 DNA reads TGTGCCATCAGTGATCAGGGGGCGGGCAATCAGCCCCAGCATTTT.